This is a list of T cell receptor beta chains from one sample in a study of blood T cell repertoires in COVID-19. Here immunoSEQ multiplex PCR was the method, and the copy in TCRdb shows in-frame clones only, minus some. This sample has roughly 97,000 clones, with around 87% found just once. The sample was peripheral blood. These receptors originate from a man between 50 and 59 years old with acute or convalescent COVID-19. Each CDR3 is given with its conserved first and last residue. Fields, in order: J gene, D gene, V gene, clone size, CDR3 protein, CDR3 DNA. The D gene is left open where the match is weak. Clone size is stated in some rows and not others, as once, few, many or a class when expanded.

>TRBJ2-3|TRBD1|TRBV2|-
CASSGTGSRDTQYF
TGTGCCAGCAGTGGGACAGGGAGTCGAGATACGCAGTATTTT
>TRBJ2-7|-|TRBV7-3|-
CASSAEPYEQYF
TGTGCCAGCAGCGCGGAACCCTACGAGCAGTACTTC
>TRBJ2-1|TRBD2|TRBV7-2|-
CASSSIAGTENEQFF
TGTGCCAGCAGCTCCATAGCGGGAACGGAGAATGAGCAGTTCTTC
>TRBJ2-1|TRBD2|TRBV9|-
CASSLGLAGVNEQFF
TGTGCCAGCAGCCTGGGACTAGCGGGAGTAAATGAGCAGTTCTTC
>TRBJ1-4|TRBD1|TRBV18|-
CASSPPGQTPTNEKLFF
TGTGCCAGCTCACCACCGGGACAGACTCCAACTAATGAAAAACTGTTTTTT
>TRBJ2-7|TRBD2|TRBV6-2/TRBV6-3|-
CASSYSRTSSEQYF
TGTGCCAGCAGTTACTCTCGGACTAGCTCCGAGCAGTACTTC
>TRBJ1-2|-|TRBV15|-
CATSREQGDYGYTF
TGTGCCACCAGCAGAGAACAGGGTGACTATGGCTACACCTTC
>TRBJ1-2|TRBD1|TRBV6-5|-
CASSRSGQGNYGYTF
TGTGCCAGCAGCAGATCCGGACAGGGGAACTATGGCTACACCTTC
>TRBJ1-6|-|TRBV5-6|-
CASSLKNTGRKSPLHF
TGTGCCAGCAGCTTGAAAAATACAGGGCGGAAATCACCCCTCCACTTT
>TRBJ2-1|-|TRBV21-1|-
CASSKRGGNVYNEQFF
TGTGCCAGCAGCAAACGGGGCGGGAACGTCTACAATGAGCAGTTCTTC
>TRBJ1-1|-|TRBV19|-
CASSIIGEGRNTEAFF
TGTGCCAGTAGTATAATCGGGGAAGGCAGGAACACTGAAGCTTTCTTT
>TRBJ2-3|-|TRBV7-9|-
CASSRRLGYDTQYF
TGTGCCAGCAGCAGACGACTAGGGTATGATACGCAGTATTTT
>TRBJ2-1|-|TRBV10-2|-
CASSINYNEQFF
TGCGCCAGCAGTATAAACTACAATGAGCAGTTCTTC
>TRBJ2-6|-|TRBV11-2|-
CASSLDRAGANVLTF
TGTGCCAGCAGCTTAGACCGGGCTGGGGCCAACGTCCTGACTTTC
>TRBJ2-4|-|TRBV28|-
CASRVGRADIQYF
TGTGCCAGCAGGGTGGGCAGGGCGGACATTCAGTACTTC
>TRBJ1-6|-|TRBV10-3|-
CAIRGAGSGNSPLHF
TGTGCCATCAGGGGGGCAGGGAGCGGTAATTCACCCCTCCACTTT
>TRBJ1-5|-|TRBV10-1|-
CASSESPLWELYSNQPQHF
TGCGCCAGCAGTGAGTCACCCCTGTGGGAGCTATATAGCAATCAGCCCCAGCATTTT
>TRBJ1-6|TRBD1|TRBV2|-
CASSEEAGGNSPLHF
TGTGCCAGCAGTGAAGAAGCAGGGGGTAATTCACCCCTCCACTTT
>TRBJ2-7|-|TRBV11-2|-
CASSFVSGGPYEQYF
TGTGCCAGCAGCTTCGTCTCCGGGGGACCCTACGAGCAGTACTTC
>TRBJ2-6|TRBD2|TRBV18|-
CASSSGSSGANVLTF
TGTGCCAGCTCAAGCGGGAGCTCTGGGGCCAACGTCCTGACTTTC
>TRBJ2-7|TRBD2|TRBV14|-
CASSQSRTSEQYF
TGTGCCAGCAGCCAAAGTAGGACTAGCGAGCAGTACTTC
>TRBJ2-3|TRBD1|TRBV2|-
CASRGTGGADTQYF
TGTGCCAGCAGAGGGACAGGGGGCGCAGATACGCAGTATTTT
>TRBJ1-6|-|TRBV14|-
CASSLRQVASPLHF
TGTGCCAGCAGCCTCCGACAGGTTGCTTCACCCCTCCACTTT
>TRBJ2-1|-|TRBV10-1|-
CASSRMMTGPGEQFF
TGCGCCAGCAGCCGGATGATGACAGGTCCTGGTGAGCAGTTCTTC
>TRBJ2-1|TRBD2|TRBV5-8|few
CASSLASGRDNEQFF
TGTGCCAGCAGCTTGGCTAGCGGGAGGGACAATGAGCAGTTCTTC
>TRBJ2-2|TRBD2|TRBV19|-
CASRSLAGGTNTGELFF
TGTGCCAGTAGGTCCCTAGCGGGGGGAACGAACACCGGGGAGCTGTTTTTT